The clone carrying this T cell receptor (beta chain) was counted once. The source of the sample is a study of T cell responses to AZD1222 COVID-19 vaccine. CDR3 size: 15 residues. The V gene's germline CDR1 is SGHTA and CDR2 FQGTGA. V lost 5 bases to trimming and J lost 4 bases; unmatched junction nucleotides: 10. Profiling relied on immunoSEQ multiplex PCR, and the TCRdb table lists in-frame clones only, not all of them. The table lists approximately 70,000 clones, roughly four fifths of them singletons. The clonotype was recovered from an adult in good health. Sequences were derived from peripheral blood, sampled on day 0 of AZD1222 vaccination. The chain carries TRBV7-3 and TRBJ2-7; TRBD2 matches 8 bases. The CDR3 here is CASSPRAGAGYEQYF. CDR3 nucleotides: TGTGCCAGCAGCCCTAGAGCGGGGGCGGGATACGAGCAGTACTTC.